What follows are 9 T cell receptor beta chains derived from one specimen sequenced in a study of T cell repertoires in cytomegalovirus infection. TCRdb re-called the reads through MiXCR, storing one row per CDR3 protein. The data show about 310,000 distinct CDR3 sequences, roughly 16% seen once. The sample consisted of PBMCs. Receptors were obtained from a human donor in good health (CMV status not recorded). Some clones in this sample may be carry-over from other donors' samples.

There are a few counts of this clonotype. The chain joins TRBV27 to TRBJ1-5; D possibly corresponds to TRBD1 (5 bases). Germline V gene data show CDR1 as MNHEY and CDR2 as SMNVEV (reference sequence). Trimming pared 2 bases from V and 5 bases from J, leaving 19 bases between. This CDR3 region has 17 residues. The CDR3 DNA follows: TGTGCCAGCAGTTTAAATTACGCGGGGGAAGGGGATCAGCCCCAGCATTTT. The encoded protein is CASSLNYAGEGDQPQHF.

This clonotype was recorded many times. The chain combines TRBV7-2 with TRBJ1-1; no firm D call. Germline loops: CDR1 SGHTA, CDR2 FQGNSA. Trimming removed 1 base from V and 0 bases from J, with 6 bases in between. The CDR3 totals 14 residues. The CDR3 reads CASSLGAMNTEAFF. The CDR3 DNA sequence: TGTGCCAGCAGCTTAGGAGCAATGAACACTGAAGCTTTCTTT.

This clonotype was found many times. This chain uses TRBV12-3 or TRBV12-4 with TRBJ2-3, with 11 nucleotides matching TRBD2. V lost 5 bases, J lost 4 bases, and 2 bases stayed unmatched. This CDR3 contains 14 residues. DNA for the CDR3: TGTGCCAGCAGTGGGGGACTAGCGGCAGATACGCAGTATTTT. It yields the protein CASSGGLAADTQYF.

This clonotype occurred a few times. J is TRBJ2-3 and V is TRBV5-5; TRBD2 matches at 12 bases. There are 18 residues in the CDR3. After removal of 4 bases from V and 3 bases from J, the junction contained 12 bases not matched to a gene. Germline loops: CDR1 SGHKS, CDR2 YYEKEE (reference sequence). As DNA, the CDR3 is TGTGCCAGCAGCCCCTGGGGCCTAGCGGGGGGGCCGACAGATACGCAGTATTTT. It encodes CASSPWGLAGGPTDTQYF.

V and J are TRBV10-3 and TRBJ1-2; 9 nucleotides agree with TRBD1. CDR1 and CDR2 (germline): ENHRY, SYGVKD. The CDR3 sequence is 15 residues long. The V segment lost 4 bases and the J segment 2 bases; nucleotides outside the gene matches: 5. CDR3 loop: CAISVAGTGNYGYTF. CDR3 nucleotides: TGTGCCATCAGTGTCGCCGGGACAGGGAACTATGGCTACACCTTC.

This clonotype was detected ten times or more. The V gene is TRBV7-6, the J gene TRBJ1-1, with a tentative D call TRBD1 (5 bases). V lost 5 bases and J 1 base, leaving 8 bases between the germline ends. Germline V gene lookup returns CDR1 SGHVS and CDR2 FNYEAQ. CDR3 size: 13 residues. The CDR3 DNA follows: TGTGCCAGCAGCAAGGACACGAACACTGAAGCTTTCTTT. This codes for CASSKDTNTEAFF.

This clonotype was counted ten times or more. V usage is TRBV6-5 and J usage is TRBJ2-7; D may correspond to TRBD1 or TRBD2 (5 bases each). The germline CDR1 and CDR2 sequences are MNHEY and SVGAGI. V was shortened by 7 bases and J by 2 bases, with 15 bases between the two germline ends. This CDR3 has 14 residues. The CDR3 sequence is CASTSAGDPYEQYF. CDR3 nucleotide sequence: TGTGCCAGCACCTCGGCCGGGGACCCCTACGAGCAGTACTTC.

This clonotype was found many times. The chain joins TRBV4-2 to TRBJ1-2, with D hard to call. This CDR3 is built from 13 residues. Trimming stripped 0 bases from V and 6 bases from J, with 8 bases between. Per germline, CDR1 LGHNA and CDR2 YNFKEQ. The chain's CDR3 is CASSQDPQNGYTF. The DNA for the CDR3 is TGTGCCAGCAGCCAAGACCCACAGAATGGCTACACCTTC.

In this sample, this clonotype turned up a few times. The chain couples TRBV6-1 to TRBJ2-1; 9 bases align to TRBD1. Trimming took 6 bases from V and 7 from J; bases not matched to a gene: 10. CDR1 is MNHNS, CDR2 SASEGT, per germline. CDR3 size: 15 residues. In nucleotides, the CDR3 is TGTGCCAGCAGCGAGGGACAGGGACCGGTGAATGAGCAGTTCTTC. This gives the protein CASSEGQGPVNEQFF.